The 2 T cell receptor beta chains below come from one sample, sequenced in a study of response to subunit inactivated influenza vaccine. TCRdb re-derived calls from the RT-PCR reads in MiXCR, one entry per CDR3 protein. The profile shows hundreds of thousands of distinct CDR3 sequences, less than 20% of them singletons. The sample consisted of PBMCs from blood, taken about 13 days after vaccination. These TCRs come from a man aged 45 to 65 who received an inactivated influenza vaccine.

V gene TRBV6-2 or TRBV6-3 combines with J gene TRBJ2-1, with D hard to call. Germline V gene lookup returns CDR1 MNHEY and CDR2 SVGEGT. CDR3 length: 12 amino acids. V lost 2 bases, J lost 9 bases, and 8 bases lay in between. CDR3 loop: CASSYASGEQFF. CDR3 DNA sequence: TGTGCCAGCAGTTACGCGTCCGGTGAGCAGTTCTTC.

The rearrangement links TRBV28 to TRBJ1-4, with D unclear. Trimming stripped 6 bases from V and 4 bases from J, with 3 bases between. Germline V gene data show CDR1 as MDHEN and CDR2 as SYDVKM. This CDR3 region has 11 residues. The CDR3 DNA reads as TGTGCCAGCAGCTATAATGAAAAACTGTTTTTT. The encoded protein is CASSYNEKLFF.